This T cell receptor beta chain was captured in a study of technical replicates of blood from a handful of donors. This table comes from immunoSEQ multiplex PCR, and its TCRdb copy is limited to in-frame clones, with some not included. The top ten clones hold approximately 0.2% of a sample with more than 90,000 clones, 96% of them seen once. The V gene end was trimmed by 4 bases and the J gene end by 5 bases; junction bases not matched to a gene: 4. CDR3 size: 13 residues. Germline V gene data show CDR1 as GTSNPN and CDR2 as SVGIG (reference sequence). Material for sequencing was T cells isolated from PBMCs. This TCR was recovered from a human donor in good health. The chain is built from TRBV30 and TRBJ1-5; 8 nucleotides agree with TRBD1. The CDR3 sequence is CAWNVQGDQPQHF. As DNA, the CDR3 is TGTGCCTGGAATGTACAGGGGGATCAGCCCCAGCATTTT.